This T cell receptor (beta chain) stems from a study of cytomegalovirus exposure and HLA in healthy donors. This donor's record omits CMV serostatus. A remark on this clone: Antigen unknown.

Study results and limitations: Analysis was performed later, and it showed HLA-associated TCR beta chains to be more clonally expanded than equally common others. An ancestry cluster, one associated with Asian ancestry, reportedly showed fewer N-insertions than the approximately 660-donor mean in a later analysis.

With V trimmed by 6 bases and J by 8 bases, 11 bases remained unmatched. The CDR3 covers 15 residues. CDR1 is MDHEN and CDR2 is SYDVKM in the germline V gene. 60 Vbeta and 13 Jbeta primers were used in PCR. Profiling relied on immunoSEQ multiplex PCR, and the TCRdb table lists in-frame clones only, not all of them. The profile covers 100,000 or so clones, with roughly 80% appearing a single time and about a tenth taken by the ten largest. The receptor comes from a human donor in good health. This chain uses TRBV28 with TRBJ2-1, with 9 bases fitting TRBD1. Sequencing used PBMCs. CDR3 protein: CASSPAGTGSDEQFF. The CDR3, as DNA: TGTGCCAGCAGCCCCGCCGGGACAGGGTCGGATGAGCAGTTCTTC.